Listed here are 11 T cell receptor beta chains from one sample, sequenced in a study of T cell changes during pregnancy in multiple sclerosis. Produced via immunoSEQ multiplex PCR; TCRdb's table is partial and in-frame only. The table includes 55,000 to 85,000 clones, about nine tenths detected once. The sample was CD4+ T cells from peripheral blood mononuclear cells, taken after pregnancy. The receptors stem from a female donor with multiple sclerosis, enrolled in a pregnancy study.

V usage is TRBV6-1 and J usage is TRBJ2-1; 9 bases map to TRBD2. From germline, CDR1 is MNHNS and CDR2 SASEGT. The ends lost 0 bases at V and 4 bases at J; junction bases unmatched: 7. This CDR3 region has 17 residues. The CDR3 DNA follows: TGTGCCAGCAGTGAAGCGCTAATGACTAGCGGATACAATGAGCAGTTCTTC. It specifies CASSEALMTSGYNEQFF.

V is TRBV5-6 and J is TRBJ2-7; 12 positions match TRBD2. Germline CDR1 is SGHDT and CDR2 is YYEEEE. V shed 4 bases, J shed 5 bases, and the junction held 10 bases outside the gene matches. This CDR3 has 16 residues. CDR3 bases: TGTGCCAGCAGCAAGAGACTAGCGGGAGTTTTGCACGAGCAGTACTTC. Protein sequence: CASSKRLAGVLHEQYF.

CDR3 sequence: CASSFGGGSSYEQYF. The CDR3 nucleotides are TGTGCCAGCAGCTTCGGGGGTGGAAGCTCCTACGAGCAGTACTTC. The chain couples TRBV7-9 to TRBJ2-7, with D maybe TRBD2 (6 bases). Trimming removed 3 bases at V and 0 bases at J, with 12 bases between. Looked up from germline, CDR1 is SEHNR and CDR2 is FQNEAQ (reference sequence). The CDR3 runs to 15 residues.

The chain recombines TRBV6-5 with TRBJ2-7; weak D call: TRBD2 (6 bases). Per the germline V gene, CDR1 is MNHEY and CDR2 is SVGAGI. Between the trimmed V and J ends, which lost 6 bases and 0 bases, there was a span of 15 bases. CDR3 length equals 15 residues. The CDR3 spells CASRTSSAHSYEQYF. Written as DNA, the CDR3 is TGTGCCAGCAGGACCTCTAGCGCGCACTCCTACGAGCAGTACTTC.

The V gene is TRBV18, the J gene TRBJ2-1, with TRBD2 matching 12 bases. The J segment lost 6 bases and the V segment lost 0 bases, leaving 3 bases of the junction unmatched. The CDR3 totals 16 residues. Looked up from germline, CDR1 is KGHSH and CDR2 is LQKENI. DNA for the CDR3: TGTGCCAGCTCACCACCACTAGCGGGGGGCGGCAATGAGCAGTTCTTC. This sequence encodes CASSPPLAGGGNEQFF.

The chain joins TRBV19 to TRBJ2-1; no reliable D call. Between the trimmed V and J ends, which lost 3 bases and 1 base, there was a span of 10 bases. There are 15 residues in the CDR3. Germline lookup yields CDR1 LNHDA and CDR2 SQIVND (reference sequence). This CDR3 is CASSITWSSYNEQFF. The CDR3 region has the DNA TGTGCCAGTAGTATTACATGGTCGTCCTACAATGAGCAGTTCTTC.

The chain links TRBV2 to TRBJ1-5, with D perhaps TRBD1 (5 bases). The CDR3 runs to 16 residues. The V gene's germline CDR1 is SNHLY and CDR2 FYNNEI. V lost 6 bases and J 2 bases, leaving 17 bases between the germline ends. CDR3 region: CASRGRSGYGNQPQHF. In DNA, the CDR3 is TGTGCCAGCAGGGGGAGGTCAGGGTACGGCAATCAGCCCCAGCATTTT.

V is TRBV4-1 and J is TRBJ2-5; 7 bases align to TRBD2. Trimming at V came to 0 bases and at J to 2 bases, leaving 9 bases not matched to a gene. Germline values: CDR1 MGHRA, CDR2 YSYEKL. This CDR3 has 17 amino acids. The CDR3 loop reads CASSQDRGGERQETQYF. The DNA of the CDR3 is TGCGCCAGCAGCCAAGATCGTGGGGGGGAGAGACAAGAGACCCAGTACTTC.

This clone occurred a few times. The DNA for the CDR3 is TGTGCCAGCAGCGTAGACGCGGGGACCGGGGAGCTGTTTTTT. This translates into CASSVDAGTGELFF. The chain has TRBV9 and TRBJ2-2, with D perhaps TRBD2 (6 bases). The CDR3 spans 14 residues. V was cut by 0 bases and J by 5 bases, with 8 bases left in between. CDR1 and CDR2 from the germline V gene are SGDLS and YYNGEE.

This clone was seen just once. The chain joins TRBV27 to TRBJ2-3, with 9 bases identical to TRBD2. CDR1 and CDR2 (germline): MNHEY, SMNVEV (reference sequence). The CDR3 runs 16 residues. V was pared by 5 bases and J by 0 bases, with 6 bases of the junction left unmatched. The CDR3 protein is CASSPRTSVSTDTQYF. For the CDR3, the DNA is TGTGCCAGCAGTCCGAGGACTAGCGTAAGCACAGATACGCAGTATTTT.

This clone showed up just once. V and J are TRBV12-5 and TRBJ2-1; TRBD2 matches at 16 bases. This CDR3 has 19 residues. From germline, CDR1 is LGHNT and CDR2 FRNRAP. Unmatched junction bases numbered 16, after V lost 4 bases and J lost 10 bases. CDR3 amino acids: CASGSLAGTSGGASPEQFF. CDR3 nucleotide sequence: TGTGCTAGTGGTTCCCTTGCCGGGACTAGCGGGGGGGCCTCCCCAGAGCAGTTCTTC.